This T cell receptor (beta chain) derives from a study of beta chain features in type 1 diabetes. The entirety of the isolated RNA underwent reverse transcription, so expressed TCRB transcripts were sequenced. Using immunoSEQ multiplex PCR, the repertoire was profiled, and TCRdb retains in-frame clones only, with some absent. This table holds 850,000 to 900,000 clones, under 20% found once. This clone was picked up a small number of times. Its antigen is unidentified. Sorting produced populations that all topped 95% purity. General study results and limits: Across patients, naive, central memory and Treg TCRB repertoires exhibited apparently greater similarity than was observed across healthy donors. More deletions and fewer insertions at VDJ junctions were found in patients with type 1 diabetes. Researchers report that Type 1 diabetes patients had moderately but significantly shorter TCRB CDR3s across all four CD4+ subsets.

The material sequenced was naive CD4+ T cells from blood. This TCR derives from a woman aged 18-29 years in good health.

The CDR3 here is CASRPSSGNTKNIQYF. The CDR3 DNA reads as TGTGCCAGTAGACCATCTAGCGGTAATACCAAAAACATTCAGTACTTC. V gene TRBV19 combines with J gene TRBJ2-4; TRBD2 matches 7 bases. Unmatched junction bases numbered 10, after V lost 6 bases and J lost 2 bases. In germline, CDR1 is LNHDA, CDR2 SQIVND (reference sequence). The CDR3 has 16 residues. The full variable domain, its missing parts supplied by reference TRBV19 and TRBJ2-4, is DGGITQSPKYLFRKEGQNVTLSCEQNLNHDAMYWYRQDPGQGLRLIYYSQIVNDFQKGDIAEGYSVSREKKESFPLTVTSAQKNPTAFYLCASRPSSGNTKNIQYFGAGTRLSVL.